The 19 T cell receptor beta chains below come from one sample, sequenced in a study of blood T cell repertoires in COVID-19. Method: immunoSEQ multiplex PCR; TCRdb's copy keeps in-frame clones and lacks some. The sample holds 250,000 to 300,000 clones; roughly 90% are singletons and the top ten take roughly 1.1%. The sequencing input was PBMCs or T cells enriched from blood (not recorded which). The source is a woman younger than 45 who had recovered from COVID-19.

The V call is TRBV24-1, the J call TRBJ2-3; TRBD2 is a possible D gene (6 bases). Germline values: CDR1 KGHDR, CDR2 SFDVKD. CDR3 size: 16 residues. Trimming shortened V by 7 bases and J by 6 bases, and 22 bases separated the two germline ends. The CDR3 sequence: CATSGTGGAERDTQYF. The CDR3, as DNA: TGTGCCACCAGCGGGACCGGCGGGGCCGAACGGGATACGCAGTATTTT.

The chain is built from TRBV15 and TRBJ1-1; D remains ambiguous. This CDR3 is built from 15 residues. Per germline, CDR1 LNHNV and CDR2 YYDKDF (reference sequence). The V and J ends lost 0 bases and 0 bases respectively, with 8 bases between them. The CDR3 nucleotides are TGTGCCACCAGCAGAGATCTTAGCGTGAACACTGAAGCTTTCTTT. This translates into CATSRDLSVNTEAFF.

This chain links TRBV6-2 or TRBV6-3 with TRBJ2-7; maybe TRBD1 (5 bases). The V end was cut by 2 bases, the J end by 3 bases, with 11 bases between. Germline-derived CDR1 and CDR2 are MNHEY and SVGEGT. The CDR3 runs 14 residues. The CDR3 coding sequence is TGTGCCAGCAGTTACCCCTTCGACAGCTACGAGCAGTACTTC. This translates into CASSYPFDSYEQYF.

The chain joins TRBV15 to TRBJ1-1, with 9 bases that match TRBD1. The J segment lost 5 bases and the V segment lost 1 base, leaving 8 bases of the junction unmatched. This CDR3 contains 16 residues. CDR1 is LNHNV and CDR2 is YYDKDF in the germline V gene (reference sequence). The CDR3 region has the DNA TGTGCCACCAGCAGAGCCTCCGGGACAGGGTCGACTGAAGCTTTCTTT. Protein sequence: CATSRASGTGSTEAFF.

The chain links TRBV7-2 to TRBJ2-3; perhaps TRBD1 as D (6 bases). Germline V gene sequence: CDR1 SGHTA, CDR2 FQGNSA. With 1 base removed from V and 9 bases from J, the gap between germline ends came to 11 bases. The CDR3 loop spans 13 amino acids. In DNA, the CDR3 is TGTGCCAGCAGCTTAGTCCTTGGGGGCACGCAGTATTTT. Its protein is CASSLVLGGTQYF. Full variable domain (remainder filled in from reference TRBV7-2 and TRBJ2-3): GAGVSQSPSNKVTEKGKDVELRCDPISGHTALYWYRQSLGQGLEFLIYFQGNSAPDKSGLPSDRFSAERTGGSVSTLTIQRTQQEDSAVYLCASSLVLGGTQYFGPGTRLTVL.

V and J are TRBV4-3 and TRBJ2-4, with D possibly TRBD2 on 6 matching bases. The CDR3 spans 21 residues. The V end lost 1 base, the J end lost 0 bases, and 25 bases lay between the germline ends. Germline V gene sequence: CDR1 LGHNA, CDR2 YSLEER. This chain's CDR3 is CASSQAPRLGLPQRAKNIQYF. Written as DNA, the CDR3 is TGCGCCAGCAGCCAAGCACCTCGACTAGGTCTCCCCCAGAGAGCCAAAAACATTCAGTACTTC.

The chain links TRBV28 to TRBJ1-4, with D possibly matching TRBD1 (5 bases). This CDR3 spans 15 amino acids. CDR1 and CDR2 (germline): MDHEN, SYDVKM. V gave up 7 bases and J gave up 6 bases, with 18 bases separating them. Here the CDR3 DNA reads TGTGCCAGCATCCCCGGGGGAGAGGGCTATGAAAAACTGTTTTTT. This gives the protein CASIPGGEGYEKLFF.

This rearrangement joins TRBV4-2 to TRBJ1-1, with TRBD1 matching over 7 bases. Trimming took 4 bases from V and 0 from J; bases not matched to a gene: 5. Germline loops: CDR1 LGHNA, CDR2 YNFKEQ. The CDR3 runs to 15 residues. The CDR3 is CASSPRQGLNTEAFF. In nucleotides, the CDR3 is TGTGCCAGCAGCCCCCGACAGGGCTTGAACACTGAAGCTTTCTTT.

The chain joins TRBV28 to TRBJ2-2; 7 bases align to TRBD2. The CDR3 length is 16 residues. V gave up 11 bases and J gave up 1 base; unmatched junction bases: 13. The germline CDR1 and CDR2 sequences are MDHEN and SYDVKM. The CDR3 here is CAGGRVLEGNTGELFF. The CDR3 coding sequence is TGTGCCGGAGGGAGGGTCCTGGAGGGGAACACCGGGGAGCTGTTTTTT.

The rearrangement uses TRBV27 and TRBJ2-1; 12 bases match TRBD2. V shed 9 bases, J shed 7 bases, and the junction held 16 bases outside the gene matches. This CDR3 has 17 amino acids. Germline V lookup: CDR1 MNHEY, CDR2 SMNVEV (reference sequence). The CDR3 nucleotides are TGTGCCAGTAGGTTCCAAAAGACCGGGACTAGCGGGAATGAGCAGTTCTTC. Translated, it gives CASRFQKTGTSGNEQFF.

The gene calls are TRBV27 and TRBJ2-2; 7 nucleotides agree with TRBD2. Germline V gene data show CDR1 as MNHEY and CDR2 as SMNVEV (reference sequence). This CDR3 spans 16 amino acids. V trimming: 2 bases; J trimming: 1 base; junction bases outside the gene matches: 4. This chain's CDR3 is CASSLRERENTGELFF. The CDR3 nucleotides read TGTGCCAGCAGTTTACGAGAGCGGGAGAACACCGGGGAGCTGTTTTTT.

A single count supports this clone. The DNA of the CDR3 is TGCGCCAGCAGCCAAGGCTCCGAAGGGGGAACTAATGAAAAACTGTTTTTT. Translation: CASSQGSEGGTNEKLFF. V usage is TRBV4-1 and J usage is TRBJ1-4; possibly TRBD1 for D (6 bases). V lost 1 base and J lost 1, with 13 bases in between. CDR3 size: 17 residues. Germline V lookup: CDR1 MGHRA, CDR2 YSYEKL.

V gene TRBV9 combines with J gene TRBJ1-2; a possible D gene is TRBD1 (6 bases). Per the germline V gene, CDR1 is SGDLS and CDR2 is YYNGEE. The CDR3 is 13 amino acids. Trimming left V 4 bases short and J 7 bases short, with 14 bases between. CDR3 amino acids: CASSTRQDSGYTF. CDR3 in DNA: TGTGCCAGCAGCACCAGACAGGACTCTGGCTACACCTTC. The full variable domain, with the rest looked up from reference TRBV9 and TRBJ1-2, is DSGVTQTPKHLITATGQRVTLRCSPRSGDLSVYWYQQSLDQGLQFLIQYYNGEERAKGNILERFSAQQFPDLHSELNLSSLELGDSALYFCASSTRQDSGYTFGSGTRLTVV.

The rearrangement uses TRBV5-4 and TRBJ2-3, with TRBD1 matching 9 bases. V gave up 0 bases and J gave up 1 base; unmatched junction bases: 0. The germline V gene has CDR1 SGHNT and CDR2 YYREEE (reference sequence). CDR3 length: 15 residues. The CDR3 loop reads CASSLGQGGTDTQYF. Written as DNA, the CDR3 is TGTGCCAGCAGCTTGGGACAGGGGGGCACAGATACGCAGTATTTT.

This clone appeared a single time. The J gene is TRBJ2-4, the V gene TRBV19; TRBD2 might be the D (6 bases). Germline CDR1 and CDR2: LNHDA and SQIVND (reference sequence). The CDR3 extends over 14 amino acids. Trimming took 5 bases from V and 2 from J, leaving 10 bases between them. The CDR3 DNA reads TGTGCCAGTAGTTGGGGGGAATCCAAAAACATTCAGTACTTC. It yields the protein CASSWGESKNIQYF.

The chain recombines TRBV14 with TRBJ1-1, with D unclear. V lost 1 base to trimming and J lost 0 bases, with 9 bases between them. CDR3 length equals 15 residues. Germline V gene lookup returns CDR1 SGHDN and CDR2 FVKESK. Here the CDR3 DNA reads TGTGCCAGCAGCCAAGTGGGCGGGATGAACACTGAAGCTTTCTTT. Its translation: CASSQVGGMNTEAFF.

V is TRBV10-3 and J is TRBJ1-4; 10 nucleotides match TRBD1. V lost 6 bases and J lost 8; bases outside the gene matches: 9. CDR3 length: 15 amino acids. Germline-derived CDR1 and CDR2 are ENHRY and SYGVKD. The CDR3 DNA follows: TGTGCCATCAGCGATGGACAGGGGGGCACCGAAAAACTGTTTTTT. As protein: CAISDGQGGTEKLFF.

The CDR3 sequence: CASSLSPADTQYF. The CDR3 DNA sequence: TGTGCCAGCAGCTTGAGTCCGGCAGATACGCAGTATTTT. This chain uses TRBV11-2 with TRBJ2-3, with unresolved D. The CDR3 covers 13 residues. The V and J ends lost 3 bases and 4 bases respectively, with 8 bases between them. Germline CDR1 and CDR2: SGHAT and FQNNGV.

This chain connects TRBV15 to TRBJ1-5; 10 nucleotides line up with TRBD1. The V gene end was trimmed by 2 bases and the J gene end by 4 bases; junction bases not matched to a gene: 11. Germline V CDR1 and CDR2: LNHNV, YYDKDF (reference sequence). This CDR3 has 18 residues. The CDR3: CATSRLTGGFDRNQPQHF. In DNA, the CDR3 is TGTGCCACCAGCAGATTGACAGGGGGCTTTGACAGAAATCAGCCCCAGCATTTT.